The clone carrying this T cell receptor beta chain was seen a handful of times. This record comes from a study of T-cell memory formation after mild COVID-19. TCRdb re-called the 5' RACE reads with MiXCR, one entry per CDR3 protein. The table shows 450,000 to 650,000 distinct CDR3 sequences, with roughly 18% occurring only once. From germline, CDR1 is DFQATT and CDR2 SNEGSKA (reference sequence). The CDR3 is 15 amino acids. Deletions cut 3 bases from V and 3 bases from J, with 17 bases between. The sequence was collected from an adult woman who had mild COVID-19 (a few samples of this study predate the infection). Cell type and time point are not known. The chain couples TRBV20-1 to TRBJ1-2; D is ambiguous. Material for sequencing was PBMCs or a T cell subset sorted from them (not recorded which). In nucleotides, the CDR3 is TGCAGTGCTAGGTATAACACCCCTAGGGACTATGGCTACACCTTC. Translating gives CSARYNTPRDYGYTF.